These 22 T cell receptor beta chains came from one sample sequenced in a study of graft-versus-host responses after intestinal transplantation. No antigen has been assigned to these receptors. TCRdb keeps only in-frame clones here, not all; method: immunoSEQ multiplex PCR. This sample has about 88,000 clones; 94% occur once, and the top ten carry about 0.2%. Sequencing used unstimulated CD4+ T cells sorted from spleen or lymph node cells, obtained before transplant. All receptors come from a human donor who was the organ donor for an intestinal transplant.

The gene calls are TRBV5-1 and TRBJ1-2; 11 positions match TRBD1. V lost 1 base and J lost 7; bases outside the gene matches: 6. The CDR3 consists of 15 residues. Germline lookup yields CDR1 SGHRS and CDR2 YFSETQ. CDR3 amino acids: CASSLRTGGSSGYTF. CDR3 sequence (DNA): TGCGCCAGCAGCTTGAGGACAGGGGGCAGTTCTGGCTACACCTTC.

The chain has TRBV6-1 and TRBJ1-5; 8 bases fit TRBD1. CDR3 length equals 15 residues. Trimming removed 3 bases from V and 6 bases from J; junction bases left unmatched: 7. Per the germline V gene, CDR1 is MNHNS and CDR2 is SASEGT. CDR3 loop: CASSEPTGAGQPQHF. In DNA form, the CDR3 reads TGTGCCAGCAGTGAGCCGACAGGGGCAGGTCAGCCCCAGCATTTT.

The J gene is TRBJ2-3, the V gene TRBV19; 10 nucleotides match TRBD2. The CDR3 extends over 15 amino acids. CDR1 is LNHDA, CDR2 SQIVND, per germline (reference sequence). Germline trimming cut 5 bases from V and 1 base from J; bases unmatched to any gene: 3. The DNA of the CDR3 is TGTGCCAGTAGTTTCGGGACTAGCGGCACAGATACGCAGTATTTT. It encodes CASSFGTSGTDTQYF.

The chain employs TRBV25-1 and TRBJ2-2; maybe TRBD1 (7 bases). The CDR3 is 16 residues long. V was trimmed by 7 bases and J by 5 bases, leaving 20 bases between them. The germline V gene encodes CDR1 MGHDK and CDR2 SYGVNS. Written as DNA, the CDR3 is TGTGCCAGCACCAAGTGGGCAGGGGGAGGTACCGGGGAGCTGTTTTTT. This gives the protein CASTKWAGGGTGELFF.

The chain joins TRBV5-3 to TRBJ2-1; tentatively, D is TRBD2 (5 bases). TRBV5-3 is an ORF for which the function is uncertain. The CDR3 loop spans 13 amino acids. V was clipped by 1 base and J by 7 bases, with 9 bases between them. Here the CDR3 reads CARSLTRSNEQFF. CDR3 sequence (DNA): TGTGCCAGAAGCTTGACTAGGTCGAATGAGCAGTTCTTC.

CDR3 region: CASSEARRLPSYEQYF. In DNA, the CDR3 is TGTGCCAGCAGTGAAGCAAGGAGACTACCGTCCTACGAGCAGTACTTC. The V and J genes are TRBV6-1 and TRBJ2-7; TRBD2 is a possible D gene (5 bases). The ends were cut back, 0 bases at V and 1 base at J, with 13 bases in the middle. CDR1 MNHNS and CDR2 SASEGT come from the germline V gene. The CDR3 contains 16 residues.

CDR3 coding DNA: TGTGCCAGCAGCTTAGGGCTCGACAGCGCGGACCTTCGGGATGAGCAGTTCTTC. The encoded protein is CASSLGLDSADLRDEQFF. This chain uses TRBV7-9 with TRBJ2-1; tentatively, D is TRBD1 (5 bases). V was cut by 1 base and J by 8 bases, with 24 bases left in between. Germline V lookup: CDR1 SEHNR, CDR2 FQNEAQ (reference sequence). The CDR3 is 18 amino acids.

The chain carries TRBV5-1 and TRBJ2-5; 7 bases agree with TRBD1. The V gene's germline CDR1 is SGHRS and CDR2 YFSETQ. With V trimmed by 4 bases and J by 3 bases, 12 bases remained unmatched. This CDR3 has 16 residues. CDR3 nucleotide sequence: TGCGCCAGCAGCCGGAGCCCCGGGACAGATAAAGAGACCCAGTACTTC. Residues: CASSRSPGTDKETQYF.

This clone was recorded once. This chain links TRBV19 with TRBJ1-2; D gene ambiguous. Germline V lookup: CDR1 LNHDA, CDR2 SQIVND (reference sequence). The CDR3 spans 16 residues. Trimming left V 4 bases short and J 0 bases short, with 15 bases between. The CDR3 region is CASSTPGVNTNYGYTF. As DNA, the CDR3 is TGTGCCAGTAGTACCCCGGGAGTGAACACTAACTATGGCTACACCTTC.

The V gene is TRBV7-3, the J gene TRBJ2-2, with 8 bases aligning to TRBD1. Germline assignment: CDR1 SGHTA and CDR2 FQGTGA. V gave up 1 base and J gave up 6 bases; unmatched junction bases: 7. CDR3 length: 16 amino acids. The CDR3 nucleotides read TGTGCCAGCAGCTTAAATCAGGGGGCGAATCCCGGGGAGCTGTTTTTT. It translates to CASSLNQGANPGELFF.

The chain combines TRBV28 with TRBJ2-7; D is undetermined. The CDR3 extends over 15 amino acids. Trimming removed 6 bases from V and 0 bases from J, with 15 bases in between. CDR1 and CDR2 (germline): MDHEN, SYDVKM. CDR3 region: CASSPRMGISYEQYF. The CDR3 DNA sequence: TGTGCCAGCAGCCCACGAATGGGGATCTCCTACGAGCAGTACTTC.

The CDR3 region is CASSPAGNTEAFF. CDR3 coding DNA: TGTGCCAGCTCACCAGCAGGCAACACTGAAGCTTTCTTT. V is TRBV18 and J is TRBJ1-1, with D unresolved. The CDR3 is 13 residues long. V was clipped by 2 bases and J by 2 bases, with 6 bases between them. Germline V CDR1 and CDR2: KGHSH, LQKENI.

This rearrangement joins TRBV5-1 to TRBJ1-2, with D possibly being TRBD1 (6 bases). Trimming stripped 4 bases from V and 0 bases from J, with 16 bases between. Germline assignment: CDR1 SGHRS and CDR2 YFSETQ. This CDR3 comprises 16 residues. The CDR3 sequence: CASSGRTEYTNYGYTF. The DNA of the CDR3 is TGCGCCAGCAGCGGGAGGACAGAATACACTAACTATGGCTACACCTTC. Full variable domain (outside the CDR3, taken from reference TRBV5-1 and TRBJ1-2): KAGVTQTPRYLIKTRGQQVTLSCSPISGHRSVSWYQQTPGQGLQFLFEYFSETQRNKGNFPGRFSGRQFSNSRSEMNVSTLELGDSALYLCASSGRTEYTNYGYTFGSGTRLTVV.

The chain uses TRBV5-1 and TRBJ2-3; D gene uncertain. Per the germline V gene, CDR1 is SGHRS and CDR2 is YFSETQ. The V end was cut by 0 bases, the J end by 2 bases, with 7 bases between. The CDR3 covers 14 residues. The CDR3 region is CASSLDPSTDTQYF. CDR3 DNA: TGCGCCAGCAGCTTGGACCCCTCCACAGATACGCAGTATTTT.

This clone was found once. This chain joins TRBV9 and TRBJ2-7; 8 bases align to TRBD2. Germline V gives CDR1 SGDLS, CDR2 YYNGEE. This CDR3 has 15 residues. V gave up 4 bases and J gave up 0 bases; unmatched junction bases: 6. CDR3 sequence: CASSLRAGASYEQYF. The DNA for the CDR3 is TGTGCCAGCAGCTTAAGAGCGGGGGCCTCCTACGAGCAGTACTTC. The variable domain in full, completed from reference TRBV9 and TRBJ2-7, reads DSGVTQTPKHLITATGQRVTLRCSPRSGDLSVYWYQQSLDQGLQFLIQYYNGEERAKGNILERFSAQQFPDLHSELNLSSLELGDSALYFCASSLRAGASYEQYFGPGTRLTVT.

This clone was recorded once. The chain's CDR3 is CSVEPGGAGFGEQFF. The CDR3 nucleotides are TGCAGCGTCGAACCGGGGGGGGCCGGGTTTGGTGAGCAGTTCTTC. This sequence joins TRBV29-1 and TRBJ2-1, with 8 bases lining up with TRBD2. Germline lookup yields CDR1 SQVTM and CDR2 ANQGSEA. Germline trimming cut 6 bases from V and 9 bases from J; bases unmatched to any gene: 16. The CDR3 loop spans 15 amino acids.

The V gene is TRBV9, the J gene TRBJ2-5; no firm D call. CDR3 length: 13 amino acids. Germline assignment: CDR1 SGDLS and CDR2 YYNGEE. Trimming took off 1 base at V and 2 bases at J, with 6 bases between the two ends. The CDR3 here is CASSVQTQETQYF. The CDR3 DNA reads TGTGCCAGCAGCGTACAGACACAAGAGACCCAGTACTTC.

The chain carries TRBV6-6 and TRBJ1-2; maybe TRBD1 (5 bases). The CDR3 spans 15 residues. V was pared by 3 bases and J by 6 bases, with 17 bases between. The germline V gene has CDR1 MNHNY and CDR2 SVGAGI (reference sequence). CDR3 amino acids: CASSYNRRYQNGYTF. DNA for the CDR3: TGTGCCAGCAGTTATAACAGGCGGTATCAGAATGGCTACACCTTC.

The J gene is TRBJ2-3, the V gene TRBV9; possibly TRBD2 for D (5 bases). Germline CDR1 reads SGDLS; CDR2 reads YYNGEE. The CDR3 covers 17 residues. V was cut by 0 bases and J by 0 bases, with 14 bases left in between. The CDR3 DNA is TGTGCCAGCAGCGTAGCTAAGGCGGGTAAAAGCACAGATACGCAGTATTTT. Translating gives CASSVAKAGKSTDTQYF.

The chain has TRBV30 and TRBJ1-6, with D perhaps TRBD1 (5 bases). Germline V gene sequence: CDR1 GTSNPN, CDR2 SVGIG (reference sequence). CDR3 length equals 16 residues. V lost 4 bases and J 7 bases, leaving 20 bases between the germline ends. The CDR3 nucleotides read TGTGCCTGGAACCGGGACCCGAACTATTCCAATTCACCCCTCCACTTT. Translation: CAWNRDPNYSNSPLHF. Full variable domain (outside the CDR3, taken from reference TRBV30 and TRBJ1-6): SQTIHQWPATLVQPVGSPLSLECTVEGTSNPNLYWYRQAAGRGLQLLFYSVGIGQISSEVPQNLSASRPQDRQFILSSKKLLLSDSGFYLCAWNRDPNYSNSPLHFGNGTRLTVT.

The chain is built from TRBV7-9 and TRBJ2-5; D may be TRBD1 (5 bases). Germline V gene data show CDR1 as SEHNR and CDR2 as FQNEAQ (reference sequence). The V end was cut by 0 bases, the J end by 7 bases, with 6 bases between. CDR3 length equals 12 residues. CDR3 coding DNA: TGTGCCAGCAGCTTAGCGCAGGGGACCCAGTACTTC. It specifies CASSLAQGTQYF.

This chain connects TRBV30 to TRBJ2-3; TRBD1 or TRBD2 may be the D gene (6 bases each). The CDR3 loop spans 15 amino acids. CDR1 and CDR2 (germline): GTSNPN, SVGIG (reference sequence). V was trimmed by 5 bases and J by 0 bases, leaving 15 bases between them. Written as DNA, the CDR3 is TGTGCCTGGGGTCGTGGGGGGCGCAGCACAGATACGCAGTATTTT. It specifies CAWGRGGRSTDTQYF.